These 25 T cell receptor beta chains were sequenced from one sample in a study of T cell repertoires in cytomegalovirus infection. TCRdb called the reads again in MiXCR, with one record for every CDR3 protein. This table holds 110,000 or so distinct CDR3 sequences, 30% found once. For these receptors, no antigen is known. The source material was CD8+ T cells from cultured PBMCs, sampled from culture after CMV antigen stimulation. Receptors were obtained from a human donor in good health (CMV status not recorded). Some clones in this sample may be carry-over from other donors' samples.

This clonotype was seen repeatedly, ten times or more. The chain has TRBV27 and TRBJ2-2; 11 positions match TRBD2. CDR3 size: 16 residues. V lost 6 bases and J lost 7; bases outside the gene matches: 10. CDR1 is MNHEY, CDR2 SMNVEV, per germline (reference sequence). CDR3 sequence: CASRVSGGASDGELFF. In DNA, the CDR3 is TGTGCCAGCAGGGTTAGCGGGGGGGCCTCAGACGGGGAGCTGTTTTTT.

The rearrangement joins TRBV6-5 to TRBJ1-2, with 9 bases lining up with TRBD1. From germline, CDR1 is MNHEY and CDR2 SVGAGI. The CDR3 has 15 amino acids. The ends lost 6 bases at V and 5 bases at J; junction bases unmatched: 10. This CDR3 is CASRKSTGGAYGYTF. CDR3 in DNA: TGTGCCAGCAGGAAATCAACAGGGGGCGCGTATGGCTACACCTTC.

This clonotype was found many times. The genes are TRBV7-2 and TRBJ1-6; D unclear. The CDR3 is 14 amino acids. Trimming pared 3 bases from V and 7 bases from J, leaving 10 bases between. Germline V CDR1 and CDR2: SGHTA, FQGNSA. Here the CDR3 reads CASSFGGSNSPLHF. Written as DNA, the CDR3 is TGTGCCAGCAGCTTCGGAGGGAGCAATTCACCCCTCCACTTT. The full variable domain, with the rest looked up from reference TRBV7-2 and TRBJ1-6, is GAGVSQSPSNKVTEKGKDVELRCDPISGHTALYWYRQSLGQGLEFLIYFQGNSAPDKSGLPSDRFSAERTGGSVSTLTIQRTQQEDSAVYLCASSFGGSNSPLHFGNGTRLTVT.

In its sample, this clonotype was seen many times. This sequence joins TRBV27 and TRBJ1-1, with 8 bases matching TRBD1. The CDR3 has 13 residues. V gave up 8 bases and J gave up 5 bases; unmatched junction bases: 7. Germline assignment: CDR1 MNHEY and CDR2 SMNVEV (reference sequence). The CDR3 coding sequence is TGTGCCAGCCAGGACAGGGTGAGGACTGAAGCTTTCTTT. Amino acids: CASQDRVRTEAFF.

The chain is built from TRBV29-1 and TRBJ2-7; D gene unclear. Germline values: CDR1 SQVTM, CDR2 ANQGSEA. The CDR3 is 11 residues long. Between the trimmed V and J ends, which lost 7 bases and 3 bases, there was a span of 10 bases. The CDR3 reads CSATNYYEQYF. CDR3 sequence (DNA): TGCAGCGCAACGAACTACTACGAGCAGTACTTC.

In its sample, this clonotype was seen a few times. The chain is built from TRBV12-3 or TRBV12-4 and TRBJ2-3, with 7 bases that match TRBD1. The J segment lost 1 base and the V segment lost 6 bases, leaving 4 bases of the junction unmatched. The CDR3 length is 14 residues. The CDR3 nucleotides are TGTGCCAGCAGACCCGGGACAGGCACAGATACGCAGTATTTT. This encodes CASRPGTGTDTQYF.

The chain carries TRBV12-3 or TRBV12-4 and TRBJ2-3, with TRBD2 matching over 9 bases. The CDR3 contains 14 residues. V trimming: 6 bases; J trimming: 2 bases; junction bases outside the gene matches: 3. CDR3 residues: CASSSSGDTDTQYF. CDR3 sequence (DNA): TGTGCCAGCAGCTCTAGCGGGGACACAGATACGCAGTATTTT.

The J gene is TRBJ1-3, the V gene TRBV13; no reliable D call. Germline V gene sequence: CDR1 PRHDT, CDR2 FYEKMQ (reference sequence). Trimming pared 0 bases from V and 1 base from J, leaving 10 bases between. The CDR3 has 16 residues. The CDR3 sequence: CASSLGLPLSGNTIYF. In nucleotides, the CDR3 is TGTGCCAGCAGCTTAGGCCTTCCCCTTTCTGGAAACACCATATATTTT.

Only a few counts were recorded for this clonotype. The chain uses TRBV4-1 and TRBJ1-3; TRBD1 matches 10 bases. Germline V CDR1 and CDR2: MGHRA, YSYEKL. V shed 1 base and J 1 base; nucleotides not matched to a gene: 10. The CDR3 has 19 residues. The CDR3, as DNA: TGCGCCAGCAGCCAAGCCGTTAGGGACAGGGGTACTTCTGGAAACACCATATATTTT. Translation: CASSQAVRDRGTSGNTIYF.

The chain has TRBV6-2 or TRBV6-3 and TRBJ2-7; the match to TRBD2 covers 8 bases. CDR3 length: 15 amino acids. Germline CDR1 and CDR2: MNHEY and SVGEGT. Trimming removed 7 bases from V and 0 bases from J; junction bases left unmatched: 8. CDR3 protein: CASKSSGGRSYEQYF. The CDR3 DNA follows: TGTGCCAGCAAGTCCAGCGGGGGCCGCTCCTACGAGCAGTACTTC.

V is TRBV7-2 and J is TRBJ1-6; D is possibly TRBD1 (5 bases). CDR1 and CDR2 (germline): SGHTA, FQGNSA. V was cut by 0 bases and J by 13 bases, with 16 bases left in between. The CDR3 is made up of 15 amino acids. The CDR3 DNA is TGTGCCAGCAGCTTAGCTGGGGCGTTGAGTTCGCCCCTCCACTTT. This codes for CASSLAGALSSPLHF.

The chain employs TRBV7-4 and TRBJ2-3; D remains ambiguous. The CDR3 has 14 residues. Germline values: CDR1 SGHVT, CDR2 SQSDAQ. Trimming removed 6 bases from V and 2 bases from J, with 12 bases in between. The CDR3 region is CASRPGRLTDTQYF. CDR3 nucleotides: TGTGCCAGCAGACCCGGCAGACTCACAGATACGCAGTATTTT. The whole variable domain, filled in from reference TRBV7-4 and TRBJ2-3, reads GAGVSQSPRYKVAKRGRDVALRCDSISGHVTLYWYRQTLGQGSEVLTYSQSDAQRDKSGRPSGRFSAERPERSVSTLKIQRTEQGDSAVYLCASRPGRLTDTQYFGPGTRLTVL.

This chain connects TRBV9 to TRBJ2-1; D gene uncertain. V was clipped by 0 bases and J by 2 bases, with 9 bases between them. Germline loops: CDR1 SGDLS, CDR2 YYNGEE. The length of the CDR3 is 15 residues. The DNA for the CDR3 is TGTGCCAGCAGCGTAGCCGGTCAGACCTACAATGAGCAGTTCTTC. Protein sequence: CASSVAGQTYNEQFF.

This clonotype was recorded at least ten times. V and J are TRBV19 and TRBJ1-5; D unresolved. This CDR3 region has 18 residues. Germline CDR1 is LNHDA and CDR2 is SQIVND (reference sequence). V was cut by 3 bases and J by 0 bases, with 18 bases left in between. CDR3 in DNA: TGTGCCAGTAGTATGGGAGGGTCACACGATTATAGCAATCAGCCCCAGCATTTT. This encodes CASSMGGSHDYSNQPQHF.

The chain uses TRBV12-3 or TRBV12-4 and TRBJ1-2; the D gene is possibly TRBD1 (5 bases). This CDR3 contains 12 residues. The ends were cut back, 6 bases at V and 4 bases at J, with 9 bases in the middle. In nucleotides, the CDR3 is TGTGCCAGCAGCGTAGGGGCCTATGGCTACACCTTC. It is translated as CASSVGAYGYTF.

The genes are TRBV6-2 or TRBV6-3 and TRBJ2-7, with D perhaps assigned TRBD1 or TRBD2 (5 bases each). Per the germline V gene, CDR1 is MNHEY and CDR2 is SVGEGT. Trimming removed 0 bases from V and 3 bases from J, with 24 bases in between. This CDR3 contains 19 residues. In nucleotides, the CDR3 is TGTGCCAGCAGTTACTCGTTTGGTATTCGGATTGGGACGGTCTACGAGCAGTACTTC. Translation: CASSYSFGIRIGTVYEQYF.

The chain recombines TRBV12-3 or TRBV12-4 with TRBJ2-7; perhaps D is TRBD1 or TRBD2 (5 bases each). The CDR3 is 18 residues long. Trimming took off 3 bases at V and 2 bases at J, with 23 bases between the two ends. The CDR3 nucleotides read TGTGCCAGCAGTTTTGGCGGACACGAGGGCGGACGGACCTACGAGCAGTACTTC. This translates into CASSFGGHEGGRTYEQYF.

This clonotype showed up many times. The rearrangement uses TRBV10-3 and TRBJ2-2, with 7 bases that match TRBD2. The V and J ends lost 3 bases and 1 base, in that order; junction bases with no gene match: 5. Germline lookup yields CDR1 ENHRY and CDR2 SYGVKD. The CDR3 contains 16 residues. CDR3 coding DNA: TGTGCCATCAGTGATTTGCGGGGGTGGAACACCGGGGAGCTGTTTTTT. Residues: CAISDLRGWNTGELFF.

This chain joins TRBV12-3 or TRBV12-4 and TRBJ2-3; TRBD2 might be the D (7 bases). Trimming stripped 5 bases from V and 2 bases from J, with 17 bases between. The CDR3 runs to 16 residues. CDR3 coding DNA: TGTGCCAGCAGTCCCGGCCGGGGGGCGACCACAGATACGCAGTATTTT. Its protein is CASSPGRGATTDTQYF.

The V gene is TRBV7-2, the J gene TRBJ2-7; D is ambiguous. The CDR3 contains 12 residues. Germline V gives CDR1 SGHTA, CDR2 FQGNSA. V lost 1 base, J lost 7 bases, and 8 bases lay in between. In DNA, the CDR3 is TGTGCCAGCAGCTTAGATCCCGGAGAGCAGTACTTC. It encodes CASSLDPGEQYF.

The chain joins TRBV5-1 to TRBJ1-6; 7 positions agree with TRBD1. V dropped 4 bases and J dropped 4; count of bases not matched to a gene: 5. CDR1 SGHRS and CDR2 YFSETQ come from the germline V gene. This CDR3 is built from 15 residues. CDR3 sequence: CASSPNRGYNSPLHF. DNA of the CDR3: TGCGCCAGCAGCCCAAACAGGGGTTATAATTCACCCCTCCACTTT.

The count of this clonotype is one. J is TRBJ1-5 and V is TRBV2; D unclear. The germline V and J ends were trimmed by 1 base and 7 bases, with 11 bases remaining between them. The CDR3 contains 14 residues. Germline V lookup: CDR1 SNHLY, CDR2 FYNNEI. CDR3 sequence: CASSEVGLGQPQHF. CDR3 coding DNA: TGTGCCAGCAGTGAAGTGGGATTAGGACAGCCCCAGCATTTT.

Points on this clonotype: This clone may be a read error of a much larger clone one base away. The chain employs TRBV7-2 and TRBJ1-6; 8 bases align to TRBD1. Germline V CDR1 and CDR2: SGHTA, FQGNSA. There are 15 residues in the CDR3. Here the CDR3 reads CACSLLWQGASPLHF. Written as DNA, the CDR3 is TGTGCCTGCAGCTTACTTTGGCAGGGGGCTTCACCCCTCCACTTT. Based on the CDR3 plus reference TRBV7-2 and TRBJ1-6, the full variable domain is GAGVSQSPSNKVTEKGKDVELRCDPISGHTALYWYRQSLGQGLEFLIYFQGNSAPDKSGLPSDRFSAERTGGSVSTLTIQRTQQEDSAVYLCACSLLWQGASPLHFGNGTRLTVT.

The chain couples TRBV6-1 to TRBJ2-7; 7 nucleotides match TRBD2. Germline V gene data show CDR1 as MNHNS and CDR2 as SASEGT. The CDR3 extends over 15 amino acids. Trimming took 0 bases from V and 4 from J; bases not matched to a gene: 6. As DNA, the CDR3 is TGTGCCAGCAGTGAAGCGCGGGGGATACTTTACGAGCAGTACTTC. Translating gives CASSEARGILYEQYF.

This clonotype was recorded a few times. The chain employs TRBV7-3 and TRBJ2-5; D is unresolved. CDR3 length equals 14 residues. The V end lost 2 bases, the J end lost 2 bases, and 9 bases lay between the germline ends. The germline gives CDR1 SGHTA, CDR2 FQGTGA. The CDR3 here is CASSLLGNQETQYF. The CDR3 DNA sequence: TGTGCCAGCAGCTTATTGGGGAATCAAGAGACCCAGTACTTC.